This TCR beta chain was captured in a study of blood T cell repertoires in COVID-19. Across the whole study: Donors in the United States, Italy and Spain gave samples during acute or convalescent COVID-19. PBMCs, B-cell-depleted T cells, or T cells provided the cDNA or gDNA that made up the material.

In the authors' workflow: Estimation of nucleated cell counts relied on the amplification of reference gene primers. The protocol was immunoSEQ multiplex PCR, while the TCRdb copy is restricted to in-frame clones and leaves out a portion. V, J and clone size are taken as reported in that table, and D and trimming were inferred from the DNA itself. The sample has about 300,000 clones, about 83% seen once. The CDR3 is 17 amino acids. The sequence was collected from a woman between 45 and 65 years old with acute or convalescent COVID-19. What was sequenced was peripheral blood. The chain employs TRBV21-1 and TRBJ2-7; TRBD2 was called by the table and not checked on the DNA. TRBV21-1 is described as a pseudogene. The CDR3 region is CASSAHGGDPPAYEQYF. The CDR3 nucleotides read TGTGCCAGCAGCGCCCACGGGGGGGATCCACCCGCCTACGAGCAGTACTTC.